This TCR beta chain was obtained from a study of regulatory T cells in long-lasting Graves disease. Whole-study results and caveats: Study of thyroid tissue was not done, with only peripheral blood studied. The study found TRBV28, TRBJ1-2 and TRBJ2-5 favored in persistent disease.

This clonotype was counted at least ten times. Its cognate antigen is unknown. The TCR beta library used iRepertoire HTBI primers with Arm-PCR amplification of CDR3. TCRdb itself ran the multiplex PCR reads through MiXCR, one entry per CDR3 protein. This sample has around 400,000 distinct CDR3 sequences, with roughly 23% found just once. The sample's time point: persistent/refractory GD, antithyroid drugs over 5 years with positive TRAb. PBMC RNA served as the TCR library source. The peripheral blood volume drawn was around 10 milliliters, and it was collected into EDTA tubes. Germline V gives CDR1 SGHAT, CDR2 FQNNGV. This CDR3 has 17 residues. J was trimmed by 1 base and V by 2 bases; bases with no gene match: 8.

Sequenced here: peripheral blood mononuclear cells (PBMCs), sampled when the disease was refractory, from a patient treated with antithyroid drugs. The source is a woman in her thirties or forties with Graves disease. The V call is TRBV11-2, the J call TRBJ2-7; TRBD2 matches at 10 bases. The CDR3 reads CASSLSSGTSVSYEQYF. In nucleotides, the CDR3 is TGTGCCAGCAGCTTATCCTCCGGGACTAGCGTTTCCTACGAGCAGTACTTC.